This T cell receptor beta chain was sequenced in a study of blood T cells in healthy people across ages. With a J-beta primer mix and a sample-barcoded 5' primer, a second PCR ran roughly 6 to 11 cycles. One entry per CDR3 protein results from TCRdb running MiXCR on the 5' RACE reads. The repertoire holds about 1.8 million distinct CDR3 sequences, roughly 52% seen once, with less than 2.5% in the top ten. The CDR3 totals 11 residues. V lost 6 bases and J 3 bases, leaving 5 bases between the germline ends. Germline V lookup: CDR1 MDHEN, CDR2 SYDVKM. This clonotype has ten or more counts. This chain connects TRBV28 to TRBJ1-2; D gene unclear. The receptor comes from a woman aged 40 to 50 in good health. The sequenced material came from blood. This chain's CDR3 is CASSTDYGYTF. The CDR3 DNA is TGTGCCAGCAGCACGGACTATGGCTACACCTTC.